Detailed here is one T cell receptor beta chain. Its antigen is as yet unknown. Patients who underwent sequencing had shown CD8+CD57+ cell expansion by flow cytometry. TCR beta VDJ combinations and CDR3 sequences were profiled from genomic DNA. In TCRdb, the reads were re-called with MiXCR into one record per CDR3 protein. The top ten clones hold around 45% of a sample with about 160,000 distinct CDR3 sequences, about two thirds of them seen once. This sample is part of a study of CD8+CD57+ T cells in acquired aplastic anemia. About the research overall: Sorted CD4+ and CD8+ cell DNA averaged about 3.5 ug.

Germline loops: CDR1 SQVTM, CDR2 ANQGSEA. The V gene lost 1 base and the J gene lost 4 bases, with 7 bases spanning the gap. This CDR3 has 12 residues. Study conclusions and caveats: Around 30 sequences, all CD8+ CDR3, were shared between patients and controls.

This chain connects TRBV29-1 to TRBJ1-2; D perhaps matches TRBD1 (6 bases). Sequenced sample: sorted CD4+, CD8+, or CD8+CD57+ T cells (not recorded which) from PBMCs. This clonotype originated in a human donor with aplastic anemia. The CDR3 region has the DNA TGCAGCGTTGAAGGAGGGGGCTATGGCTACACCTTC. As protein: CSVEGGGYGYTF.